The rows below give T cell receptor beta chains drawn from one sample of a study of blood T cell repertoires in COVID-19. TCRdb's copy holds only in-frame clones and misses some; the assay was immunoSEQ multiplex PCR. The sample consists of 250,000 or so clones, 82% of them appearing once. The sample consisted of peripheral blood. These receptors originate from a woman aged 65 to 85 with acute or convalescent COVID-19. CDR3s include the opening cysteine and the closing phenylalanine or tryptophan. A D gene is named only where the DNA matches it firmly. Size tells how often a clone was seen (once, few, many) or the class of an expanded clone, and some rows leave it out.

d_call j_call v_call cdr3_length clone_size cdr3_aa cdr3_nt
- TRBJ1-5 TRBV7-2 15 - CASSLVGTANQPQHF TGTGCCAGCAGCTTAGTTGGAACAGCCAATCAGCCCCAGCATTTT
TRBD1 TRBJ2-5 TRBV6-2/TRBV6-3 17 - CASSYYVGQGHQETQYF TGTGCCAGCAGTTACTATGTGGGACAGGGACACCAAGAGACCCAGTACTTC
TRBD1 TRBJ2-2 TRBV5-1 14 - CASSSGQGTGELFF TGCGCCAGCAGCTCCGGACAGGGGACCGGGGAGCTGTTTTTT
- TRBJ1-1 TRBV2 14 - CASSEGALNTEAFF TGTGCCAGCAGTGAGGGGGCCCTGAACACTGAAGCTTTCTTT
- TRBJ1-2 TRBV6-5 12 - CASSSPGQGYTF TGTGCCAGCAGTTCACCAGGGCAAGGCTACACCTTC
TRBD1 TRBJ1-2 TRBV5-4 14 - CASSLGQGAQSYTF TGTGCCAGCAGCCTCGGACAGGGGGCGCAAAGCTACACCTTC
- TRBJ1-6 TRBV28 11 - CASSLERVLHF TGTGCCAGCAGTTTAGAGCGGGTTCTCCACTTT
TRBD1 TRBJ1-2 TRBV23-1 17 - CASGPTELGQANYGYTF TGCGCCAGCGGGCCCACGGAGCTAGGACAGGCCAACTATGGCTACACCTTC
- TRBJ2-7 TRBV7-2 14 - CASSLYGQPYEQYF TGTGCCAGCAGCTTATACGGACAGCCCTACGAGCAGTACTTC
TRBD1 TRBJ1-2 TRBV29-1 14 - CSVVTTGGSYGYTF TGCAGCGTTGTAACGACAGGGGGCTCCTATGGCTACACCTTC
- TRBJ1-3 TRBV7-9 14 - CASSLDLVGNTIYF TGTGCCAGCAGCTTAGATCTCGTGGGAAACACCATATATTTT
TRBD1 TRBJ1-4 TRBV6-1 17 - CASSDIRDSRFREKLFF TGTGCCAGCAGTGATATACGGGACAGTCGGTTTAGGGAAAAACTGTTTTTT
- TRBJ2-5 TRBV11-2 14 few CASSLRLTRETQYF TGTGCCAGCAGCTTACGACTAACTAGGGAGACCCAGTACTTC
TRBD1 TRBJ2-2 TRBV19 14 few CASRRQGGPGELFF TGTGCCAGTAGACGACAGGGGGGACCCGGGGAGCTGTTTTTT
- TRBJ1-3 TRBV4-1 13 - CASSQVQGYTIYF TGCGCCAGCAGCCAGGTGCAGGGCTACACCATATATTTT
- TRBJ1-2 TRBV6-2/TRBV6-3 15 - CASSYSGEQNYGYTF TGTGCCAGCAGTTACTCGGGAGAGCAGAACTATGGCTACACCTTC
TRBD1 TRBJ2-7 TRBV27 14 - CASSFDRASYEQYF TGTGCCAGCAGTTTCGACAGGGCATCCTACGAGCAGTACTTC
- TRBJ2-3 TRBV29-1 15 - CSATTRAESTDTQYF TGCAGCGCCACTACTAGGGCGGAAAGCACAGATACGCAGTATTTT
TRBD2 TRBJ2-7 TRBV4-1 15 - CASSQEQRGPLEQYF TGCGCCAGCAGCCAAGAACAGCGGGGGCCCCTCGAGCAGTACTTC
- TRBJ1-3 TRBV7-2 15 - CASSDQGGAGNTIYF TGTGCCAGCAGCGACCAGGGTGGAGCTGGAAACACCATATATTTT
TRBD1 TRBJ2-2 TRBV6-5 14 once CASSLTGGTGELFF TGTGCCAGCAGTCTTACAGGGGGAACCGGGGAGCTGTTTTTT
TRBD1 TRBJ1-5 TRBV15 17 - CATSRGGGQGGNQPQHF TGTGCCACCAGCAGAGGGGGAGGACAGGGGGGCAATCAGCCCCAGCATTTT
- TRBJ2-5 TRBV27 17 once CASSLYPSPDSSETQYF TGTGCCAGCAGTTTATACCCCTCCCCCGACAGCTCCGAGACCCAGTACTTC
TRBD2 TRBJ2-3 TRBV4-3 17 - CASSQDTSGGATDTQYF TGCGCCAGCAGCCAAGACACTTCGGGGGGGGCAACGGATACGCAGTATTTT
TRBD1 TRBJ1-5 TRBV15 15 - CATSRGQGTNQPQHF TGTGCCACCAGCAGGGGACAGGGGACCAATCAGCCCCAGCATTTT
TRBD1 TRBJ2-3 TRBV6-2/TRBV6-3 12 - CASSRDRDTQYF TGTGCCAGCAGTAGGGACAGAGATACGCAGTATTTT
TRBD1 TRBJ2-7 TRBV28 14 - CASSLGGQGYEQYF TGTGCCAGCAGTTTGGGTGGACAGGGTTACGAGCAGTACTTC
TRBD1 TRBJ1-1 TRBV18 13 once CASSLGTDTEAFF TGTGCCAGCTCACTTGGGACAGACACTGAAGCTTTCTTT
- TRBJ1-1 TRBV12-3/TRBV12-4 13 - CASSFTENTEAFF TGTGCCAGCAGTTTCACAGAGAACACTGAAGCTTTCTTT
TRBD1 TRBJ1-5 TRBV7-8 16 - CASSRGSDRSSQPQHF TGTGCCAGCAGCCGAGGGTCGGACAGGTCAAGTCAGCCCCAGCATTTT
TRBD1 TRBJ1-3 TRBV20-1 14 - CSASDRGSGNTIYF TGCAGTGCTAGTGACAGGGGATCTGGAAACACCATATATTTT
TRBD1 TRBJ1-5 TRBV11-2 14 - CASGQGTGNQPQHF TGTGCCAGCGGACAGGGAACTGGCAATCAGCCCCAGCATTTT
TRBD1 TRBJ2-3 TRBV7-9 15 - CASVRGQGSPDTQYF TGTGCCAGCGTCCGAGGACAGGGAAGTCCAGATACGCAGTATTTT
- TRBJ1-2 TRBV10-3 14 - CAISPRGREGGYTF TGTGCCATCAGTCCCCGGGGCAGGGAGGGTGGCTACACCTTC
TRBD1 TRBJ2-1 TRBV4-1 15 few CASSSGQARYNEQFF TGCGCCAGCTCCTCGGGACAGGCCCGTTACAATGAGCAGTTCTTC
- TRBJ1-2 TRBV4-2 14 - CASSPQGSNYGYTF TGTGCCAGCAGCCCCCAGGGCTCTAACTATGGCTACACCTTC
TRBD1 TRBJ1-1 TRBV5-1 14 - CASSLGGVDTEAFF TGCGCCAGCAGCCTAGGGGGCGTAGACACTGAAGCTTTCTTT